These T cell receptor beta chains were read from a single sample in a study of cytomegalovirus exposure and HLA in healthy donors. The table came from immunoSEQ multiplex PCR; TCRdb's copy has only in-frame clones and leaves some out. This sample yields 150,000 or so clones, of which 70% are seen a single time; 2.1% belongs to the top ten. Sequenced sample: PBMCs. These receptors were obtained from a woman between 55 and 75 years old in good health and CMV-seropositive. CDR3s include the opening cysteine and the closing phenylalanine or tryptophan. A D gene is named only where the DNA matches it firmly. A clone size is listed for some rows: how often the clone was seen (once, few, many), or a class if it is expanded.

J gene: TRBJ1-4
clone size: -
CDR3 length: 12
D gene: -
V gene: TRBV29-1
CDR3 DNA: TGCAGCGCCGGAAGGGGGTTTGAAAAACTGTTTTTT
CDR3 protein: CSAGRGFEKLFF

J gene: TRBJ2-1
clone size: -
CDR3 length: 13
D gene: TRBD2
V gene: TRBV5-1
CDR3 DNA: TGCGCCAGCCGGGGGGGGTCGTACAATGAGCAGTTCTTC
CDR3 protein: CASRGGSYNEQFF

J gene: TRBJ2-7
clone size: -
CDR3 length: 12
D gene: TRBD2
V gene: TRBV5-4
CDR3 DNA: TGTGCCAGCAGCGGGACTAGCTACGAGCAGTACTTC
CDR3 protein: CASSGTSYEQYF

J gene: TRBJ2-3
clone size: -
CDR3 length: 14
D gene: TRBD2
V gene: TRBV15
CDR3 DNA: TGTGCCACCAGCGGTAGCGGGAGCACAGATACGCAGTATTTT
CDR3 protein: CATSGSGSTDTQYF

J gene: TRBJ2-7
clone size: -
CDR3 length: 16
D gene: -
V gene: TRBV28
CDR3 DNA: TGTGCCAGCAGTTTATGGGGGACTCAACCACCCTACGAGCAGTACTTC
CDR3 protein: CASSLWGTQPPYEQYF

J gene: TRBJ1-6
clone size: -
CDR3 length: 13
D gene: -
V gene: TRBV19
CDR3 DNA: TGTGCCAGTAGAGACAATGGGAATTCACCCCTCCACTTT
CDR3 protein: CASRDNGNSPLHF

J gene: TRBJ2-7
clone size: -
CDR3 length: 15
D gene: TRBD1
V gene: TRBV2
CDR3 DNA: TGTGCCAGCAGTGAATTAGGGGGCAGTACGGCCGAGCAGTACTTC
CDR3 protein: CASSELGGSTAEQYF

J gene: TRBJ1-1
clone size: -
CDR3 length: 14
D gene: -
V gene: TRBV6-5
CDR3 DNA: TGTGCCAGCAGTTACACCAGTGCGAACACTGAAGCTTTCTTT
CDR3 protein: CASSYTSANTEAFF

J gene: TRBJ1-1
clone size: -
CDR3 length: 15
D gene: -
V gene: TRBV7-3
CDR3 DNA: TGTGCCAGCAGCTTAAAGGGTGGGGGCGGATCTGAAGCTTTCTTT
CDR3 protein: CASSLKGGGGSEAFF

J gene: TRBJ2-2
clone size: -
CDR3 length: 16
D gene: TRBD1
V gene: TRBV19
CDR3 DNA: TGTGCCAGTAGCCCTAGGACAGGGGGAGGTACCGGGGAGCTGTTTTTT
CDR3 protein: CASSPRTGGGTGELFF

J gene: TRBJ1-5
clone size: few
CDR3 length: 13
D gene: -
V gene: TRBV6-1
CDR3 DNA: TGTGCCAGCACCAGGAATAGCAATCAGCCCCAGCATTTT
CDR3 protein: CASTRNSNQPQHF

J gene: TRBJ1-2
clone size: few
CDR3 length: 14
D gene: -
V gene: TRBV5-6
CDR3 DNA: TGTGCCAGCAGCTTACTACAGAGGGACTATGGCTACACCTTC
CDR3 protein: CASSLLQRDYGYTF

J gene: TRBJ2-3
clone size: -
CDR3 length: 15
D gene: -
V gene: TRBV7-9
CDR3 DNA: TGTGCCAGCAGCTTCGCGACTAGTGGCACAGATACGCAGTATTTT
CDR3 protein: CASSFATSGTDTQYF

J gene: TRBJ2-7
clone size: -
CDR3 length: 14
D gene: -
V gene: TRBV14
CDR3 DNA: TGTGCCAGCAGCCAAGGGGCAGGGCCCTACGAGCAGTACTTC
CDR3 protein: CASSQGAGPYEQYF

J gene: TRBJ2-2
clone size: -
CDR3 length: 14
D gene: TRBD1
V gene: TRBV29-1
CDR3 DNA: TGCAGCGTTGGGACAGGGGAGAGCACCGGGGAGCTGTTTTTT
CDR3 protein: CSVGTGESTGELFF

J gene: TRBJ1-2
clone size: -
CDR3 length: 14
D gene: -
V gene: TRBV6-1
CDR3 DNA: TGTGCCAGCAGACAGACAGGATCTAACTATGGCTACACCTTC
CDR3 protein: CASRQTGSNYGYTF

J gene: TRBJ1-1
clone size: few
CDR3 length: 15
D gene: -
V gene: TRBV14
CDR3 DNA: TGTGCCAGCAGCCAAGACTTGGGGGGGAACACTGAAGCTTTCTTT
CDR3 protein: CASSQDLGGNTEAFF

J gene: TRBJ1-1
clone size: few
CDR3 length: 15
D gene: -
V gene: TRBV15
CDR3 DNA: TGTGCCACCAGCAGAGATCGGGGGGTGAGCACTGAAGCTTTCTTT
CDR3 protein: CATSRDRGVSTEAFF

J gene: TRBJ1-1
clone size: -
CDR3 length: 13
D gene: -
V gene: TRBV28
CDR3 DNA: TGTGCCAGCAGTCCCCCGAGGTACACTGAAGCTTTCTTT
CDR3 protein: CASSPPRYTEAFF

J gene: TRBJ1-1
clone size: -
CDR3 length: 14
D gene: -
V gene: TRBV4-1
CDR3 DNA: TGCGCCAGCAGAAAACGAGATACGAACACTGAAGCTTTCTTT
CDR3 protein: CASRKRDTNTEAFF

J gene: TRBJ2-5
clone size: -
CDR3 length: 12
D gene: -
V gene: TRBV5-1
CDR3 DNA: TGCGCCAGCAGCCCAGACGGGGAGACCCAGTACTTC
CDR3 protein: CASSPDGETQYF

J gene: TRBJ2-2
clone size: -
CDR3 length: 16
D gene: TRBD2
V gene: TRBV5-1
CDR3 DNA: TGCGCCAGCAGCCCACTAGCGGGAGGGCCCACCGGGGAGCTGTTTTTT
CDR3 protein: CASSPLAGGPTGELFF

J gene: TRBJ2-3
clone size: few
CDR3 length: 15
D gene: TRBD2
V gene: TRBV4-2
CDR3 DNA: TGTGCCAGCAGCCAAGGCGGGAGGGAGGCAGATACGCAGTATTTT
CDR3 protein: CASSQGGREADTQYF

J gene: TRBJ2-5
clone size: -
CDR3 length: 16
D gene: TRBD2
V gene: TRBV18
CDR3 DNA: TGTGCCAGCTCACGGGGACTAGCGGGAGAACAAGAGACCCAGTACTTC
CDR3 protein: CASSRGLAGEQETQYF

J gene: TRBJ2-2
clone size: once
CDR3 length: 15
D gene: TRBD2
V gene: TRBV6-1
CDR3 DNA: TGTGCCAGCTCTGGCGGGAGGGAGCACACCGGGGAGCTGTTTTTT
CDR3 protein: CASSGGREHTGELFF

J gene: TRBJ1-5
clone size: -
CDR3 length: 16
D gene: -
V gene: TRBV4-1
CDR3 DNA: TGCGCCAGCAGCCTGGGACTGCCGGCGAGCAATCAGCCCCAGCATTTT
CDR3 protein: CASSLGLPASNQPQHF

J gene: TRBJ1-1
clone size: -
CDR3 length: 15
D gene: TRBD1
V gene: TRBV5-1
CDR3 DNA: TGCGCCAGCAGATCCGGGACAGGGGGCAAAACTGAAGCTTTCTTT
CDR3 protein: CASRSGTGGKTEAFF

J gene: TRBJ2-5
clone size: few
CDR3 length: 13
D gene: TRBD1
V gene: TRBV27
CDR3 DNA: TGTGCCAGCAGTTCCGGGACAGGGGGGACCCAGTACTTC
CDR3 protein: CASSSGTGGTQYF

J gene: TRBJ2-5
clone size: -
CDR3 length: 15
D gene: -
V gene: TRBV10-3
CDR3 DNA: TGTGCCATCAGTGAAAAGCCGAGTCCTATAGAGACCCAGTACTTC
CDR3 protein: CAISEKPSPIETQYF

J gene: TRBJ2-7
clone size: few
CDR3 length: 15
D gene: -
V gene: TRBV7-9
CDR3 DNA: TGTGCCAGCAGCTTAAGGGCTACAGGGTCCTACGAGCAGTACTTC
CDR3 protein: CASSLRATGSYEQYF

J gene: TRBJ1-5
clone size: few
CDR3 length: 14
D gene: -
V gene: TRBV19
CDR3 DNA: TGTGCCAGTACCTCCCGGGGGACCGCCCGGCCCCAGCATTTT
CDR3 protein: CASTSRGTARPQHF

J gene: TRBJ1-2
clone size: -
CDR3 length: 14
D gene: TRBD1
V gene: TRBV13
CDR3 DNA: TGTGCCAGCAGCCGGGACAGGGGGCGCGGTGGCTACACCTTC
CDR3 protein: CASSRDRGRGGYTF

J gene: TRBJ1-1
clone size: few
CDR3 length: 16
D gene: -
V gene: TRBV10-1
CDR3 DNA: TGCGCCAGCAGTCAGGTCCGACACGGAATGAACACTGAAGCTTTCTTT
CDR3 protein: CASSQVRHGMNTEAFF

J gene: TRBJ1-3
clone size: -
CDR3 length: 13
D gene: TRBD1
V gene: TRBV6-6
CDR3 DNA: TGTGCCAGCAGTAACAGGGGGTTAGACACCATATATTTT
CDR3 protein: CASSNRGLDTIYF

J gene: TRBJ1-2
clone size: -
CDR3 length: 14
D gene: TRBD1
V gene: TRBV30
CDR3 DNA: TGTGCCTGGAGTGACACTCTTCAGGGGGCTGGCTACACCTTC
CDR3 protein: CAWSDTLQGAGYTF

J gene: TRBJ2-3
clone size: -
CDR3 length: 18
D gene: TRBD2
V gene: TRBV7-9
CDR3 DNA: TGTGCCAGCAGCATCACCTGGACTAGCGGGAGGGCGGCAGATACGCAGTATTTT
CDR3 protein: CASSITWTSGRAADTQYF